These 22 T cell receptor beta chains were all obtained from the same sample, sequenced in a study of cytomegalovirus exposure and HLA in healthy donors listed by TCRdb under 2017. The library was prepared using the immunoSEQ multiplex PCR assay. TCRdb holds this immuneACCESS table with in-frame rearrangements only. Some clones are missing; in checked studies, unresolved V genes explain under half, and the rest has no known cause. The sample yields tens of thousands of clones; roughly 83% were counted once. The ten largest clones add up to 9% to 13% of the sample. Specimen: PBMCs. These receptors all come from a woman between 18 and 29 years old in good health and CMV-seropositive.

This clone was detected only once. The J gene is TRBJ2-5, the V gene TRBV7-7, with 8 bases aligning to TRBD2. This CDR3 comprises 14 residues. V trimming: 4 bases; J trimming: 7 bases; junction bases outside the gene matches: 8. CDR1 and CDR2 (germline): SSHAT, FNYEAQ (reference sequence). The CDR3 DNA reads TGTGCCAGCAGCTCGCCGGGGGGGGAGCGGACCCAGTACTTC. Its protein product is CASSSPGGERTQYF.

This clone was picked up many times. The chain carries TRBV4-3 and TRBJ2-1; TRBD1 aligns across 9 bases. The V segment lost 8 bases and the J segment 7 bases; nucleotides outside the gene matches: 9. The CDR3 has 14 residues. The germline CDR1 and CDR2 sequences are LGHNA and YSLEER. CDR3 in amino acids: CASESDRGWNEQFF. In DNA, the CDR3 is TGCGCCAGCGAATCGGACAGGGGCTGGAATGAGCAGTTCTTC.

This clone has more than one count but fewer than ten. The chain joins TRBV7-9 to TRBJ1-5; unclear D gene. CDR1 and CDR2 (germline): SEHNR, FQNEAQ (reference sequence). The length of the CDR3 is 14 residues. The ends were cut back, 3 bases at V and 2 bases at J, with 8 bases in the middle. CDR3 residues: CASSFSEGNQPQHF. DNA of the CDR3: TGTGCCAGCAGCTTTTCGGAGGGCAATCAGCCCCAGCATTTT.

The chain joins TRBV6-5 to TRBJ2-7, with D possibly being TRBD1 (6 bases). The CDR3 runs 13 residues. V was shortened by 2 bases and J by 5 bases, with 10 bases between the two germline ends. From germline, CDR1 is MNHEY and CDR2 SVGAGI. This CDR3 is CASSYDRSHEQYF. The DNA of the CDR3 is TGTGCCAGCAGTTACGACAGGAGCCACGAGCAGTACTTC.

V usage is TRBV9 and J usage is TRBJ2-5; 8 bases agree with TRBD2. The germline V gene has CDR1 SGDLS and CDR2 YYNGEE. The CDR3 is 15 amino acids. Trimming at V came to 2 bases and at J to 2 bases, leaving 5 bases not matched to a gene. This CDR3 is CASSVVAGFQETQYF. The CDR3 DNA reads TGTGCCAGCAGCGTCGTAGCGGGGTTTCAAGAGACCCAGTACTTC.

V is TRBV19 and J is TRBJ2-2; 8 positions match TRBD2. Trimming cost V 4 bases and J 7 bases; bases outside gene matches: 5. CDR3 size: 14 residues. CDR1 LNHDA and CDR2 SQIVND come from the germline V gene (reference sequence). The CDR3 DNA sequence: TGTGCCAGTAGTAGCAGCGGGGGTGGCGGGGAGCTGTTTTTT. Translating it yields CASSSSGGGGELFF.

The V gene is TRBV11-3, the J gene TRBJ2-3; 9 nucleotides align to TRBD1. Germline CDR1 reads SGHNT; CDR2 reads YENEEA. With V trimmed by 5 bases and J by 4 bases, 1 base remained unmatched. This CDR3 comprises 13 residues. For the CDR3, the DNA is TGTGCCAGCAGCAGACAGGGGGCAGATACGCAGTATTTT. Translated: CASSRQGADTQYF.

This chain joins TRBV9 and TRBJ1-1; D call uncertain. The germline V and J ends were trimmed by 4 bases and 6 bases, with 16 bases remaining between them. Looked up from germline, CDR1 is SGDLS and CDR2 is YYNGEE. This CDR3 region has 14 residues. Here the CDR3 DNA reads TGTGCCAGCAGCCCCCCCCGGTCAGGCGCTGAAGCTTTCTTT. Encoded protein: CASSPPRSGAEAFF.

This clone came up a few times. The chain links TRBV5-1 to TRBJ1-6; TRBD1 aligns across 11 bases. Germline CDR1 is SGHRS and CDR2 is YFSETQ. V shed 0 bases and J 6 bases; nucleotides not matched to a gene: 5. The CDR3 is made up of 17 amino acids. The CDR3 reads CASSLAGQGAGNSPLHF. For the CDR3, the DNA is TGCGCCAGCAGCTTGGCTGGACAGGGGGCGGGTAATTCACCCCTCCACTTT.

This chain joins TRBV5-1 and TRBJ2-2, with D perhaps matching TRBD2 (6 bases). Trimming removed 3 bases at V and 1 base at J, with 10 bases between. Germline V CDR1 and CDR2: SGHRS, YFSETQ. The CDR3 spans 15 residues. For the CDR3, the DNA is TGCGCCAGCAGCTCCGGGACTCAGAACACCGGGGAGCTGTTTTTT. The encoded protein is CASSSGTQNTGELFF.

The chain employs TRBV2 and TRBJ2-6; TRBD1 matches at 10 bases. With V trimmed by 0 bases and J by 9 bases, 11 bases remained unmatched. The germline gives CDR1 SNHLY, CDR2 FYNNEI. CDR3 length: 18 residues. The CDR3 nucleotides read TGTGCCAGCAGTGAAGCGAGACAGGGGGCCCTCAAAGGCAACGTCCTGACTTTC. Its protein product is CASSEARQGALKGNVLTF.

The chain has TRBV6-5 and TRBJ1-1; D not certain. Germline-derived CDR1 and CDR2 are MNHEY and SVGAGI. This CDR3 contains 15 residues. The V and J ends lost 6 bases and 5 bases respectively, with 19 bases between them. For the CDR3, the DNA is TGTGCCAGCAGCCCCCCGAGTAAACAGTGGACTGAAGCTTTCTTT. Translation: CASSPPSKQWTEAFF.

Only a few counts were recorded for this clone. This chain uses TRBV30 with TRBJ1-5; D gene ambiguous. The V gene lost 0 bases and the J gene lost 7 bases, with 10 bases spanning the gap. The CDR3 is made up of 13 amino acids. Germline CDR1 is GTSNPN and CDR2 is SVGIG (reference sequence). In DNA, the CDR3 is TGTGCCTGGAGTGTCGTTGAGGGCCAGCCCCAGCATTTT. It specifies CAWSVVEGQPQHF.

The genes are TRBV9 and TRBJ2-5; D unresolved. This CDR3 is built from 14 residues. Germline CDR1 SGDLS, CDR2 YYNGEE. Trimming removed 0 bases at V and 5 bases at J, with 11 bases between. CDR3 sequence reads: CASSVAPGSETQYF. Written as DNA, the CDR3 is TGTGCCAGCAGCGTAGCACCGGGTTCGGAGACCCAGTACTTC.

The V and J genes are TRBV4-3 and TRBJ1-6, with TRBD1 matching over 9 bases. The V segment lost 0 bases and the J segment 8 bases; nucleotides outside the gene matches: 8. This CDR3 has 17 amino acids. Germline CDR1 reads LGHNA; CDR2 reads YSLEER. The CDR3 is CASSQDLPGQGYSPLHF. The CDR3 nucleotides are TGCGCCAGCAGCCAAGATCTCCCGGGACAGGGTTATTCACCCCTCCACTTT.

The chain links TRBV7-9 to TRBJ2-1; TRBD1 agrees at 7 bases. The germline V gene has CDR1 SEHNR and CDR2 FQNEAQ (reference sequence). The CDR3 totals 12 residues. J gave up 9 bases and V 5 bases, and 4 bases lay outside the gene matches. The CDR3 coding sequence is TGTGCCAGCAGCACAACAGGGGCTGAGCAGTTCTTC. This codes for CASSTTGAEQFF.

The chain employs TRBV19 and TRBJ1-6; 10 bases match TRBD1. There are 17 residues in the CDR3. Germline lookup yields CDR1 LNHDA and CDR2 SQIVND (reference sequence). With 5 bases clipped from V and 4 bases from J, the junction kept 8 bases outside the gene matches. The CDR3 loop is CASSRAAGQGYNSPLHF. For the CDR3, the DNA is TGTGCCAGTAGTCGCGCCGCGGGACAGGGGTATAATTCACCCCTCCACTTT.

This clone was observed once. DNA for the CDR3: TGTGCCAGCAGCAACAACCGGGACAGGGGTACCGGGGAGCTGTTTTTT. Translation gives CASSNNRDRGTGELFF. V is TRBV7-9 and J is TRBJ2-2; 10 nucleotides match TRBD1. Germline-derived CDR1 and CDR2 are SEHNR and FQNEAQ (reference sequence). The CDR3 is 16 amino acids. The V and J ends lost 5 bases and 5 bases, in that order; junction bases with no gene match: 8.

The gene calls are TRBV14 and TRBJ1-4; no firm D call. The CDR3 totals 14 residues. Trimming cost V 4 bases and J 7 bases, with 13 bases left between them. Germline V gene lookup returns CDR1 SGHDN and CDR2 FVKESK. The CDR3 here is CASSPLLEGEKLFF. DNA of the CDR3: TGTGCCAGCAGCCCACTATTGGAGGGTGAAAAACTGTTTTTT.

This clone was found once. The J gene is TRBJ1-2, the V gene TRBV5-6; 7 bases match TRBD1. The J segment lost 3 bases and the V segment lost 4 bases, leaving 9 bases of the junction unmatched. The germline gives CDR1 SGHDT, CDR2 YYEEEE. The CDR3 covers 15 residues. CDR3 sequence (DNA): TGTGCCAGCAGCACCCGGACAGGAGCCCACTATGGCTACACCTTC. It is translated as CASSTRTGAHYGYTF.

This rearrangement joins TRBV23-1 to TRBJ2-5; no clear D gene. TRBV23-1 is an ORF for which the function is uncertain. The CDR3 spans 15 residues. Trimming stripped 6 bases from V and 0 bases from J, with 14 bases between. The CDR3 DNA reads as TGCGCCAGCAGAAGACTGGCCTGGGACCAAGAGACCCAGTACTTC. Translation: CASRRLAWDQETQYF.

This clone was seen a single time. The chain joins TRBV5-1 to TRBJ1-3; tentative D call: TRBD1 (5 bases). Germline V gene data show CDR1 as SGHRS and CDR2 as YFSETQ. The CDR3 consists of 13 residues. V was trimmed by 4 bases and J by 1 base, leaving 6 bases between them. The CDR3 reads CASSQGSGNTIYF. Here the CDR3 DNA reads TGCGCCAGCAGCCAGGGATCTGGAAACACCATATATTTT.